The 8 T cell receptor beta chains reported below all come from one sample, sequenced in a study of T cells in Graves' hyperthyroidism and ophthalmopathy. What was amplified from RNA transcripts were TCR beta CDR3 regions. A set of HTBI primers served as the primers for a first-round RT-PCR of the TCR CDR3. In TCRdb, the multiplex PCR reads were re-called with MiXCR into one record per CDR3 protein. The sample includes hundreds of thousands of distinct CDR3 sequences, approximately 15% seen only once; the top ten take under 30%. Sequenced: blood. The receptors were sampled from a woman aged 25 to 45 with Graves' hyperthyroidism.

This clonotype was detected a few times. The chain combines TRBV3-1 with TRBJ1-4; 9 bases are shared with TRBD1. With 4 bases clipped from V and 8 bases from J, the junction kept 11 bases outside the gene matches. The CDR3 is 16 residues long. CDR1 and CDR2 (germline): LGHDT, YNNKEL (reference sequence). The CDR3 protein is CASSPPLGTGREKLFF. DNA for the CDR3: TGTGCCAGCAGCCCCCCGCTCGGGACAGGGAGAGAAAAACTGTTTTTT.

This clonotype was seen ten or more times. This rearrangement joins TRBV24-1 to TRBJ2-3, with TRBD1 as a possible D gene (6 bases). The CDR3 contains 16 residues. From germline, CDR1 is KGHDR and CDR2 SFDVKD. Trimming cost V 5 bases and J 2 bases, with 16 bases left between them. The CDR3 here is CATSAAGGPSTDTQYF. The DNA for the CDR3 is TGTGCCACCAGTGCTGCTGGGGGCCCCTCCACAGATACGCAGTATTTT.

The rearrangement joins TRBV7-8 to TRBJ2-5; the D is unclear. V was clipped by 5 bases and J by 2 bases, with 12 bases between them. Germline V gives CDR1 SGHVS, CDR2 FQNEAQ. The CDR3 has 14 amino acids. The CDR3 protein is CASSPLEPQETQYF. The CDR3 DNA reads TGTGCCAGCAGCCCGCTAGAACCGCAAGAGACCCAGTACTTC.

This clonotype was recorded many times. The CDR3, as DNA: TGTGCCTGGAGGAAAGGAGTAGCCAACGTCCTGACTTTC. The encoded protein is CAWRKGVANVLTF. The chain joins TRBV30 to TRBJ2-6; D gene unclear. The V end was cut by 3 bases, the J end by 7 bases, with 10 bases between. This CDR3 spans 13 amino acids. CDR1 GTSNPN and CDR2 SVGIG come from the germline V gene (reference sequence).

This clonotype has at least ten counts. The chain couples TRBV27 to TRBJ2-1; D gene unclear. The V and J ends lost 1 base and 9 bases respectively, with 19 bases between them. Per the germline V gene, CDR1 is MNHEY and CDR2 is SMNVEV (reference sequence). The CDR3 runs 16 residues. Here the CDR3 DNA reads TGTGCCAGCAGTTTATATGTTGGCACGTCGGTTGGTGAGCAGTTCTTC. As protein: CASSLYVGTSVGEQFF.

With respect to this clonotype: Just one base apart from a much larger clone, this may be a read error. The V gene is TRBV6-1, the J gene TRBJ2-5; no reliable D call. Germline CDR1 is MNHNS and CDR2 is SASEGT. Deletions cut 7 bases from V and 5 bases from J, with 11 bases between. The CDR3 consists of 12 residues. The CDR3 sequence: CASNPNAETQYF. The CDR3 bases are TGTGCCAGCAATCCCAACGCGGAGACCCAGTACTTC.

This clonotype occurred many times. The V and J genes are TRBV3-1 and TRBJ2-3; 8 bases line up with TRBD2. CDR3 length equals 16 residues. Trimming cost V 0 bases and J 3 bases; bases outside gene matches: 5. Germline loops: CDR1 LGHDT, CDR2 YNNKEL (reference sequence). DNA for the CDR3: TGTGCCAGCAGCCAAGAAAGCGGGAGTAGGACAGATACGCAGTATTTT. The encoded protein is CASSQESGSRTDTQYF.

The sample holds many counts of this clonotype. V and J are TRBV28 and TRBJ2-3; D not certain. From germline, CDR1 is MDHEN and CDR2 SYDVKM. This CDR3 region has 11 residues. Trimming pared 5 bases from V and 6 bases from J, leaving 6 bases between. The CDR3 loop is CASSNEDTQYF. CDR3 DNA: TGTGCCAGCAGTAACGAGGATACGCAGTATTTT.